This is a list of T cell receptor beta chains from one sample in a study of blood T cell repertoires in COVID-19. The method was immunoSEQ multiplex PCR; TCRdb's version includes in-frame clones alone and lacks a portion of them. The sample contains approximately 260,000 clones, around 82% of which appear only once. Sequencing input: PBMCs or T cells enriched from blood (not recorded which). These receptors originate from a man over 45 who had recovered from COVID-19. CDR3s include the opening cysteine and the closing phenylalanine or tryptophan. Fields, in order: CDR3 length, clone size, V gene, D gene, J gene, CDR3 protein, CDR3 DNA. D genes are given only for firm matches. Clone size is stated in some rows and not others, as once, few, many or a class when expanded.

>13|NA|TRBV10-1|NA|TRBJ2-7
CATSPLAEGEQYF
TGCGCCACCAGTCCTTTAGCGGAAGGCGAGCAGTACTTC
>14|NA|TRBV4-1|TRBD1|TRBJ1-3
CASGQVLSGNTIYF
TGCGCCAGCGGACAGGTCCTCTCTGGAAACACCATATATTTT
>17|NA|TRBV6-1|TRBD1|TRBJ1-1
CASSAQTGASMNTEAFF
TGTGCCAGCAGTGCGCAAACAGGGGCCAGTATGAACACTGAAGCTTTCTTT
>12|NA|TRBV30|NA|TRBJ1-2
CAWSRQGDGYTF
TGTGCCTGGAGTCGGCAGGGTGATGGCTACACCTTC
>17|few|TRBV11-2|NA|TRBJ1-2
CASSLDRETPANYGYTF
TGTGCCAGCAGCTTAGATCGGGAGACACCCGCTAACTATGGCTACACCTTC
>15|NA|TRBV19|NA|TRBJ2-1
CASRRTVSSYNEQFF
TGTGCCAGTCGGCGGACAGTAAGCTCCTACAATGAGCAGTTCTTC
>16|NA|TRBV19|TRBD1|TRBJ1-1
CASTPPPGQGRSEAFF
TGTGCCAGTACCCCTCCGCCGGGACAGGGAAGGTCTGAAGCTTTCTTT
>16|NA|TRBV3-1/TRBV3-2|TRBD2|TRBJ2-3
CASSQRGLAGTDTQYF
TGTGCCAGCAGCCAAAGGGGACTAGCGGGCACAGATACGCAGTATTTT
>15|NA|TRBV19|NA|TRBJ2-3
CASSMGLAVTDTQYF
TGTGCCAGTAGTATGGGCCTAGCTGTCACAGATACGCAGTATTTT
>15|NA|TRBV4-3|NA|TRBJ2-7
CASSQDKGGAYEQYF
TGCGCCAGCAGCCAAGATAAGGGGGGGGCCTACGAGCAGTACTTC
>13|NA|TRBV7-3|NA|TRBJ2-1
CASSLSSVNEQFF
TGTGCCAGCAGCCTCTCTAGCGTCAATGAGCAGTTCTTC
>15|NA|TRBV9|TRBD2|TRBJ2-3
CASAGGREALDTQYF
TGTGCCAGCGCGGGGGGGCGGGAGGCACTGGATACGCAGTATTTT
>16|NA|TRBV5-6|NA|TRBJ2-3
CASSLYPSLGTDTQYF
TGTGCCAGCAGCTTGTATCCTTCTCTCGGCACAGATACGCAGTATTTT
>13|NA|TRBV7-8|TRBD1|TRBJ1-6
CATQTGGNSPLHF
TGTGCCACCCAGACAGGGGGTAATTCACCCCTCCACTTT
>14|once|TRBV11-3|NA|TRBJ2-1
CASTAGGAYNEQFF
TGTGCCAGCACGGCCGGAGGGGCCTACAATGAGCAGTTCTTC
>14|once|TRBV9|NA|TRBJ2-5
CASSVGAFRETQYF
TGTGCCAGCAGCGTAGGGGCCTTTAGGGAGACCCAGTACTTC
>11|NA|TRBV2|NA|TRBJ2-4
CASVWAGSSYF
TGTGCCAGCGTTTGGGCGGGATCGTCGTACTTC
>15|NA|TRBV5-5|NA|TRBJ1-2
CASSLAGSGNYGYTF
TGTGCCAGCAGCTTGGCCGGCAGCGGAAACTATGGCTACACCTTC
>15|NA|TRBV15|TRBD1|TRBJ2-1
CATSSDRDRVNEQFF
TGTGCCACCAGCAGCGACCGGGACAGGGTCAATGAGCAGTTCTTC
>15|NA|TRBV5-1|NA|TRBJ2-1
CASSLEGASYNEQFF
TGCGCCAGCAGCTTGGAAGGAGCCTCCTACAATGAGCAGTTCTTC
>19|NA|TRBV5-1|TRBD2|TRBJ2-3
CASATSSGGSPIQPDTQYF
TGCGCCAGCGCGACCTCTAGCGGGGGGTCTCCTATACAGCCAGATACGCAGTATTTT
>16|once|TRBV9|TRBD2|TRBJ2-3
CASSVESGRAPDTQYF
TGTGCCAGCAGCGTAGAGAGCGGGAGGGCCCCAGATACGCAGTATTTT
>14|NA|TRBV3-1/TRBV3-2|TRBD1|TRBJ1-1
CASTDRGRNTEAFF
TGTGCCAGCACCGACAGGGGGCGAAACACTGAAGCTTTCTTT
>13|NA|TRBV18|NA|TRBJ2-7
CASSPGHYYEQYF
TGTGCCAGCTCGCCGGGACATTACTACGAGCAGTACTTC
>14|NA|TRBV7-8|TRBD1|TRBJ1-1
CASSIQGAGTEAFF
TGTGCCAGCAGCATCCAGGGGGCAGGTACTGAAGCTTTCTTT
>15|NA|TRBV28|TRBD2|TRBJ2-2
CASSRTSGRAGELFF
TGTGCCAGCAGTCGTACCAGCGGGAGGGCCGGGGAGCTGTTTTTT
>15|NA|TRBV6-6|NA|TRBJ2-2
CASRSSRGGAGELFF
TGTGCCAGCAGATCCTCCAGGGGTGGGGCCGGGGAGCTGTTTTTT
>16|NA|TRBV10-2|TRBD1|TRBJ2-3
CASSDINRGRGDTQYF
TGCGCCAGCAGTGATATTAACAGGGGGCGAGGTGATACGCAGTATTTT
>11|NA|TRBV29-1|NA|TRBJ2-1
CSVERAVEQFF
TGCAGCGTGGAGCGGGCCGTTGAGCAGTTCTTC
>15|NA|TRBV21-1|NA|TRBJ2-1
CASSKDWPFYNEQFF
TGTGCCAGCAGCAAGGACTGGCCCTTTTACAATGAGCAGTTCTTC
>16|NA|TRBV19|TRBD1|TRBJ2-2
CASSLHQGVNTGELFF
TGTGCCAGTAGTCTCCACCAGGGGGTGAACACCGGGGAGCTGTTTTTT
>16|NA|TRBV13|TRBD2|TRBJ2-5
CASSSGLAETGETQYF
TGTGCCAGCAGCTCGGGACTAGCGGAAACAGGGGAGACCCAGTACTTC
>14|few|TRBV30|NA|TRBJ2-7
CAWSVGGASYEQYF
TGTGCCTGGAGTGTAGGCGGAGCCTCCTACGAGCAGTACTTC
>14|NA|TRBV11-2|NA|TRBJ2-3
CASSLDRSLDTQYF
TGTGCCAGCAGCTTAGATCGGAGCCTAGATACGCAGTATTTT
>14|NA|TRBV18|NA|TRBJ1-5
CASSRQEGNQPQHF
TGTGCCAGCTCACGGCAGGAAGGCAATCAGCCCCAGCATTTT
>18|NA|TRBV5-3|TRBD2|TRBJ2-5
CARSLEVAGRWGQETQYF
TGTGCCAGAAGCTTGGAGGTAGCGGGGAGGTGGGGCCAAGAGACCCAGTACTTC
>15|NA|TRBV5-1|NA|TRBJ2-3
CASSLYRESGDTQYF
TGCGCCAGCAGCTTGTACAGGGAATCGGGAGATACGCAGTATTTT
>17|NA|TRBV9|TRBD1|TRBJ1-2
CASPVLGLDRGLDGYTF
TGTGCCAGCCCTGTTCTGGGCCTAGACAGGGGGCTTGACGGCTACACCTTC
>15|NA|TRBV5-8|NA|TRBJ1-2
CASSLVTRFNYGYTF
TGTGCCAGCAGCTTGGTCACCAGATTTAACTATGGCTACACCTTC
>14|NA|TRBV28|NA|TRBJ1-5
CASSPGHPDQPQHF
TGTGCCAGCAGCCCCGGACATCCGGATCAGCCCCAGCATTTT
>13|once|TRBV9|NA|TRBJ2-7
CASSVGQRYEQYF
TGTGCCAGCAGCGTAGGCCAGCGCTACGAGCAGTACTTC
>14|many|TRBV18|TRBD1|TRBJ1-1
CASSQPGQSTEAFF
TGTGCCAGCTCACAACCGGGACAGTCCACTGAAGCTTTCTTT
>13|NA|TRBV7-9|NA|TRBJ1-2
CASSLIGSYGYTF
TGTGCCAGCAGCTTAATCGGGAGCTATGGCTACACCTTC
>14|NA|TRBV7-9|NA|TRBJ1-6
CASSPDRWNSPLHF
TGTGCCAGCAGCCCAGACAGGTGGAATTCACCCCTCCACTTT
>14|NA|TRBV19|TRBD2|TRBJ2-5
CASSTKSGGAAQYF
TGTGCCAGTAGTACCAAGAGCGGGGGGGCGGCCCAGTACTTC
>17|once|TRBV25-1|TRBD2|TRBJ2-2
CASSRESGRTTTGELFF
TGTGCCAGCAGTCGGGAAAGCGGGAGGACAACAACCGGGGAGCTGTTTTTT
>14|NA|TRBV7-9|NA|TRBJ2-1
CASSFPRERLEQFF
TGTGCCAGCAGCTTTCCCCGGGAACGTCTGGAGCAGTTCTTC
>17|NA|TRBV5-1|TRBD2|TRBJ2-2
CASSLAASGRSGGELFF
TGCGCCAGCAGCTTGGCGGCTAGCGGGAGAAGTGGCGGGGAGCTGTTTTTT
>13|NA|TRBV19|NA|TRBJ2-2
CASSGVANGELFF
TGTGCCAGTAGCGGGGTAGCAAACGGGGAGCTGTTTTTT
>15|few|TRBV6-2/TRBV6-3|TRBD2|TRBJ2-7
CASSYSGTGGYEQYF
TGTGCCAGCAGTTACTCGGGGACGGGGGGATACGAGCAGTACTTC
>15|NA|TRBV27|TRBD1|TRBJ2-7
CASRLIGGTYYEQYF
TGTGCCAGCCGCCTTATAGGGGGCACCTACTACGAGCAGTACTTC
>13|once|TRBV12-3/TRBV12-4|NA|TRBJ1-3
CASSFFSGNTIYF
TGTGCCAGCTCCTTCTTCTCTGGAAACACCATATATTTT
>15|NA|TRBV2|NA|TRBJ2-7
CASRVSPFSSYEQYF
TGTGCCAGTCGGGTCTCCCCCTTTAGCTCCTACGAGCAGTACTTC
>11|NA|TRBV20-1|NA|TRBJ1-1
CTQAQNTEAFF
TGCACCCAGGCACAGAACACTGAAGCTTTCTTT
>18|NA|TRBV5-8|TRBD2|TRBJ2-7
CASSLAGGLAGNSYEQYF
TGTGCCAGCAGCTTGGCAGGGGGACTAGCGGGTAACTCCTACGAGCAGTACTTC
>15|NA|TRBV9|NA|TRBJ2-1
CASSADQAHYNEQFF
TGTGCCAGCAGCGCGGATCAGGCCCACTACAATGAGCAGTTCTTC
>14|NA|TRBV2|NA|TRBJ1-1
CASRGRVQNTEAFF
TGTGCCAGTCGGGGGAGAGTTCAGAACACTGAAGCTTTCTTT
>12|NA|TRBV19|NA|TRBJ1-5
CASSGFGQPQHF
TGTGCCAGTTCCGGGTTCGGTCAGCCCCAGCATTTT